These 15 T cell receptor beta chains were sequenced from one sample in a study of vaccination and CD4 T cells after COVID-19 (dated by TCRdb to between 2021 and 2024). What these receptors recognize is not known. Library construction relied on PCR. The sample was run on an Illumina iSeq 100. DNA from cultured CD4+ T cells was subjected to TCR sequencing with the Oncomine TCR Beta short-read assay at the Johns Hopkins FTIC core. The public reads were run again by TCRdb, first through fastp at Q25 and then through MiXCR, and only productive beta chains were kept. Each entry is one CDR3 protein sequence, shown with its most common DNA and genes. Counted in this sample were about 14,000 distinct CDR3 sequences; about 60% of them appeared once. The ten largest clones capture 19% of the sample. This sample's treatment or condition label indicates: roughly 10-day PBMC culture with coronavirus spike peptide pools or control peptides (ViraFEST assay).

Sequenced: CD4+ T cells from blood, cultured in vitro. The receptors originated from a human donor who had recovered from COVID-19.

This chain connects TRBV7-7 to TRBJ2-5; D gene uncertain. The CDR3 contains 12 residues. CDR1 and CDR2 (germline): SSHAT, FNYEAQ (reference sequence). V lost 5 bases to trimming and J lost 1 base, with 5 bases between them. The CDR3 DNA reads TGTGCCAGCAGCGAGAGCCAAGAGACCCAGTACTTC. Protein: CASSESQETQYF.

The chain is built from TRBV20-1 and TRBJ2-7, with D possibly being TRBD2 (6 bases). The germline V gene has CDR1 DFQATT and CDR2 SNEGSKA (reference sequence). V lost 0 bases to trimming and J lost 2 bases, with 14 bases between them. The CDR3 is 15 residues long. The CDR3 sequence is CSAREVAEGPYEQYF. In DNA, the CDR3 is TGCAGTGCTAGAGAGGTCGCGGAGGGACCCTACGAGCAGTACTTC.

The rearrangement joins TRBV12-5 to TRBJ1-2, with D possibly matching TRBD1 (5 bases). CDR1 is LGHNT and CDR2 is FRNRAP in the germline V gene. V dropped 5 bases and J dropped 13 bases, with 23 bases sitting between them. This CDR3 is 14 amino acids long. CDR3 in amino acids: CASGPMGSGPVATF. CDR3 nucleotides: TGTGCTAGTGGTCCCATGGGGTCAGGGCCCGTCGCCACCTTC. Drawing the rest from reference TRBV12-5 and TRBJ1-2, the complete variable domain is DARVTQTPRHKVTEMGQEVTMRCQPILGHNTVFWYRQTMMQGLELLAYFRNRAPLDDSGMPKDRFSAEMPDATLATLKIQPSEPRDSAVYFCASGPMGSGPVATFGSGTRLTVV.

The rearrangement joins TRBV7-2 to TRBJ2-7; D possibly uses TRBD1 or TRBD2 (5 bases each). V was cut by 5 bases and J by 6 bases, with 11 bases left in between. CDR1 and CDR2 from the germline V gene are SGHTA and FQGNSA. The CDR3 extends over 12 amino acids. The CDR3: CASSLPGLEQYF. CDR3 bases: TGTGCCAGCAGCCTTCCGGGGCTCGAGCAGTACTTC.

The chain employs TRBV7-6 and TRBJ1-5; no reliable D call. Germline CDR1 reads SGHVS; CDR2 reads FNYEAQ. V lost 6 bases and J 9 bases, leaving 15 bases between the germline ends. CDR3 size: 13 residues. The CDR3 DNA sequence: TGTGCCAGCAGTTCTGGTCCCAACAGGCCCCAGCATTTT. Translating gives CASSSGPNRPQHF.

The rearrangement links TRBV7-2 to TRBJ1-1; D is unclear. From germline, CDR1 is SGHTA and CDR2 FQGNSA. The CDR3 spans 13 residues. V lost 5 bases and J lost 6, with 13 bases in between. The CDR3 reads CASSVTRWAEAFF. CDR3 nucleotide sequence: TGTGCCAGCAGCGTAACACGGTGGGCTGAAGCTTTCTTT.

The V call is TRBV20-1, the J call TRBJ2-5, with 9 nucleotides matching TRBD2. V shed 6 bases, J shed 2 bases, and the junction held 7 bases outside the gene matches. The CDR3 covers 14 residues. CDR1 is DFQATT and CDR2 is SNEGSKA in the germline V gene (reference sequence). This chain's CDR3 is CSAGSGGPQETQYF. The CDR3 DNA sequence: TGCAGTGCAGGTAGCGGGGGCCCACAAGAGACCCAGTACTTC.

CDR3 loop: CASSLALTSGQETQYF. CDR3 nucleotides: TGTGCCAGCAGCTTAGCCCTGACTAGCGGACAAGAGACCCAGTACTTC. This rearrangement joins TRBV7-2 to TRBJ2-5, with 9 bases identical to TRBD2. The CDR3 has 16 residues. Per germline, CDR1 SGHTA and CDR2 FQGNSA. V lost 0 bases, J lost 2 bases, and 4 bases stayed unmatched.

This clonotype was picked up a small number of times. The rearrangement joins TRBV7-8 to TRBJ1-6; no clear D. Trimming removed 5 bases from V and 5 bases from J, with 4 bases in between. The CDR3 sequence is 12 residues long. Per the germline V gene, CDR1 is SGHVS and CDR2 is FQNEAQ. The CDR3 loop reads CASSSNNSPLHF. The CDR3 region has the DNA TGTGCCAGCAGCAGCAATAATTCACCCCTCCACTTT.

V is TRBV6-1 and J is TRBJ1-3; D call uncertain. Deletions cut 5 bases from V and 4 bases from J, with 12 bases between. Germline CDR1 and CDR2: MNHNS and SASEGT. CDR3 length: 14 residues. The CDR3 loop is CASSSGISGNTIYF. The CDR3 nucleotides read TGTGCCAGCAGTAGTGGAATCAGCGGAAACACCATATATTTT.

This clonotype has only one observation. CDR3 loop: CASSQGPDISYEQYF. The CDR3 DNA sequence: TGTGCCAGCAGCCAAGGGCCGGATATCTCCTACGAGCAGTACTTC. The chain employs TRBV4-2 and TRBJ2-7; D remains unclear. CDR3 length: 15 amino acids. Germline V gene data show CDR1 as LGHNA and CDR2 as YNFKEQ. V was cut by 1 base and J by 0 bases, with 10 bases left in between.

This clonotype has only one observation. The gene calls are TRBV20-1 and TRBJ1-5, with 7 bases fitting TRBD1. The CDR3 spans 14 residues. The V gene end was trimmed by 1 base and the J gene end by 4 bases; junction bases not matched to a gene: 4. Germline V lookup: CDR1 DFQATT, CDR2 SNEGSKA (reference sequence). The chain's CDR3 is CSARVRGGNQPQHF. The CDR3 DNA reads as TGCAGTGCTAGAGTCAGGGGGGGAAATCAGCCCCAGCATTTT.

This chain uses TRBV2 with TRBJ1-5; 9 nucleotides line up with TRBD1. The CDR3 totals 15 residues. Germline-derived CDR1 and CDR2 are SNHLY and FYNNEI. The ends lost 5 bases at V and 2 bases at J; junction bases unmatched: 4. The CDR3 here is CASSRDRVGNQPQHF. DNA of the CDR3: TGTGCCAGCAGTAGGGACAGGGTCGGCAATCAGCCCCAGCATTTT.

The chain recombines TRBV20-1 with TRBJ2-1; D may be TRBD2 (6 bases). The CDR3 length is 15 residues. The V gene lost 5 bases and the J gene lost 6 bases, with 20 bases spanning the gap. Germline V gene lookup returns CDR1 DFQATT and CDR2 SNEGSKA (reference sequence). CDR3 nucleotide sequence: TGCAGTGCTTTCCGGGACTCGTCCGGGGTCAATGAGCAGTTCTTC. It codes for CSAFRDSSGVNEQFF.

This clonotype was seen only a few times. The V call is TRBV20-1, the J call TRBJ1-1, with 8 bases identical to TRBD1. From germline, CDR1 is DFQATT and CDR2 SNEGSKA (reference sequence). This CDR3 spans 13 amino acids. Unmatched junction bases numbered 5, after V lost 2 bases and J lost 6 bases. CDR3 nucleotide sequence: TGCAGTGCTAGAACAGGGGGTGGGGCTGAAGCTTTCTTT. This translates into CSARTGGGAEAFF.